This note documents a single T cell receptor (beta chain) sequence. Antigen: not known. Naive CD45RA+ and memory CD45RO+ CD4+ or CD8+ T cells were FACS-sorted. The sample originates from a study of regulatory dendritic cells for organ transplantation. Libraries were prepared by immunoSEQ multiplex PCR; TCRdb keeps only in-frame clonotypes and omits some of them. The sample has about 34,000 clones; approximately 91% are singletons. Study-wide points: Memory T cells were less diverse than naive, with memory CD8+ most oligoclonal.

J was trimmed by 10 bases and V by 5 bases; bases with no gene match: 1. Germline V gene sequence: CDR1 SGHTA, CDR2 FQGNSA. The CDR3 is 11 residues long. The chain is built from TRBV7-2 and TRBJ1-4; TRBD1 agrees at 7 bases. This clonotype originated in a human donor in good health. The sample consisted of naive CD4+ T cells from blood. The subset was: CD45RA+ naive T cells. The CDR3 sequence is CASSPGGKLFF. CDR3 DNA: TGTGCCAGCAGCCCAGGGGGAAAACTGTTTTTT.